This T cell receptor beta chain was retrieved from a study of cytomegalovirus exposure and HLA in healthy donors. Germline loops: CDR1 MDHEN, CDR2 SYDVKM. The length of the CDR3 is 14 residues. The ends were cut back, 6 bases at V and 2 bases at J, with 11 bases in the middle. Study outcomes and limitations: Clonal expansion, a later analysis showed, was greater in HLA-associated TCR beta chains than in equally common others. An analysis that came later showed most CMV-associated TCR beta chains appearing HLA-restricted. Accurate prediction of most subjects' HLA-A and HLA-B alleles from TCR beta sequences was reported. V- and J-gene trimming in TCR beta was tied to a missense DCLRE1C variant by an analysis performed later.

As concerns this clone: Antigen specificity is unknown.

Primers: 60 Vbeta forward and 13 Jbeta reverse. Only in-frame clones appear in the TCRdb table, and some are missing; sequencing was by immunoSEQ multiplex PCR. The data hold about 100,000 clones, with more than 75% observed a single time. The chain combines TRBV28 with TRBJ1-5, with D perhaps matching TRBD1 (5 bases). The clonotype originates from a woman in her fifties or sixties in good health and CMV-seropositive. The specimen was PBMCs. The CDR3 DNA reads TGTGCCAGCAGCCGGGGGTCGGGCAATCAGCCCCAGCATTTT. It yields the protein CASSRGSGNQPQHF.